This entry lists 27 T cell receptor beta chains sequenced from one sample in a study of cytomegalovirus exposure and HLA in healthy donors. PCR amplification relied on 60 Vbeta primers (plus 13 Jbeta primers). Sequencing was performed with immunoSEQ multiplex PCR; in TCRdb, only in-frame clones are kept and a portion is missing. The sample contains approximately 150,000 clones, over 60% of which appear only once. The sample consisted of PBMCs. These receptors were collected from a woman in her sixties in good health and CMV-seronegative.

The chain uses TRBV28 and TRBJ2-3; 12 nucleotides line up with TRBD2. V was pared by 3 bases and J by 3 bases, with 4 bases of the junction left unmatched. Looked up from germline, CDR1 is MDHEN and CDR2 is SYDVKM. The CDR3 sequence is 16 residues long. In DNA form, the CDR3 reads TGTGCCAGCAGTTTGACTAGCGGGAGAACTACAGATACGCAGTATTTT. Translated: CASSLTSGRTTDTQYF.

The chain uses TRBV5-1 and TRBJ2-5; possible D gene TRBD1, 5 bases. CDR3 length: 14 amino acids. From germline, CDR1 is SGHRS and CDR2 YFSETQ. V gave up 4 bases and J gave up 5 bases, with 15 bases separating them. CDR3 in DNA: TGCGCCAGCAGCCAGGGTGTTGGTCGGGAGACCCAGTACTTC. This sequence encodes CASSQGVGRETQYF.

The chain uses TRBV11-2 and TRBJ2-2; perhaps TRBD2 as D (5 bases). The length of the CDR3 is 17 residues. V gave up 1 base and J gave up 2 bases, with 14 bases separating them. Germline V lookup: CDR1 SGHAT, CDR2 FQNNGV. CDR3 region: CASSLGNRGRNTGELFF. Here the CDR3 DNA reads TGTGCCAGCAGCTTAGGGAACCGAGGGCGCAACACCGGGGAGCTGTTTTTT.

This rearrangement joins TRBV9 to TRBJ1-5; D is ambiguous. Between the trimmed V and J ends, which lost 0 bases and 0 bases, there was a span of 10 bases. Germline CDR1 and CDR2: SGDLS and YYNGEE. This CDR3 is 16 amino acids long. CDR3 coding DNA: TGTGCCAGCAGCGTAGGGGCAGACAATAGCAATCAGCCCCAGCATTTT. It yields the protein CASSVGADNSNQPQHF.

This chain joins TRBV5-1 and TRBJ1-2; the match to TRBD1 covers 10 bases. The CDR3 has 15 amino acids. J gave up 2 bases and V 4 bases, and 5 bases lay outside the gene matches. Germline CDR1 and CDR2: SGHRS and YFSETQ. The CDR3 DNA follows: TGCGCCAGCAGCGCCCTGGGACAGGGGAACTATGGCTACACCTTC. Translation gives CASSALGQGNYGYTF. The whole variable domain, remainder taken from reference TRBV5-1 and TRBJ1-2, is KAGVTQTPRYLIKTRGQQVTLSCSPISGHRSVSWYQQTPGQGLQFLFEYFSETQRNKGNFPGRFSGRQFSNSRSEMNVSTLELGDSALYLCASSALGQGNYGYTFGSGTRLTVV.

V usage is TRBV2 and J usage is TRBJ1-5; TRBD1 might be the D (5 bases). Germline V lookup: CDR1 SNHLY, CDR2 FYNNEI. The CDR3 is 15 residues long. Between the trimmed V and J ends, which lost 7 bases and 1 base, there was a span of 14 bases. The CDR3 here is CASTEGSGSNQPQHF. CDR3 DNA: TGTGCCAGCACCGAAGGGTCAGGGAGCAATCAGCCCCAGCATTTT.

The gene calls are TRBV4-2 and TRBJ2-7, with a weak D call TRBD1 (6 bases). Trimming cost V 1 base and J 2 bases, with 15 bases left between them. The CDR3 contains 16 residues. The germline CDR1 and CDR2 sequences are LGHNA and YNFKEQ. CDR3 residues: CASSQAAQGFTYEQYF. The DNA for the CDR3 is TGTGCCAGCAGCCAAGCGGCGCAGGGGTTTACCTACGAGCAGTACTTC.

In its sample, this clone was seen once. The CDR3 region has the DNA TGTGCCAGCAGCCGCCCCGGGACATTGGCTGAAGCTTTCTTT. Its protein is CASSRPGTLAEAFF. V and J are TRBV7-2 and TRBJ1-1, with a weak D call TRBD1 (6 bases). The CDR3 consists of 14 residues. V lost 5 bases to trimming and J lost 6 bases, with 16 bases between them. The germline gives CDR1 SGHTA, CDR2 FQGNSA.

V is TRBV27 and J is TRBJ2-2, with a tentative D call TRBD2 (5 bases). This CDR3 has 13 amino acids. V shed 5 bases and J shed 4 bases, with 8 bases lying between them. CDR1 is MNHEY, CDR2 SMNVEV, per germline (reference sequence). This chain's CDR3 is CASSGSFTGELFF. CDR3 sequence (DNA): TGTGCCAGCAGTGGGAGTTTCACCGGGGAGCTGTTTTTT.

V and J are TRBV29-1 and TRBJ2-7, with D possibly TRBD2 on 6 matching bases. Per the germline V gene, CDR1 is SQVTM and CDR2 is ANQGSEA. The CDR3 is 15 residues long. Trimming stripped 6 bases from V and 0 bases from J, with 18 bases between. This CDR3 reads CSVDAGKGASYEQYF. The CDR3, as DNA: TGCAGCGTAGACGCGGGGAAAGGAGCCTCCTACGAGCAGTACTTC.

This clone was seen once. The rearrangement uses TRBV4-2 and TRBJ2-7; maybe TRBD2 (5 bases). The CDR3 is 16 amino acids. V lost 0 bases, J lost 2 bases, and 14 bases lay in between. CDR1 and CDR2 from the germline V gene are LGHNA and YNFKEQ. The DNA for the CDR3 is TGTGCCAGCAGCCAAGAACGCTGGACTTCAACCTACGAGCAGTACTTC. Its protein product is CASSQERWTSTYEQYF.

This clone was found a few times. This sequence joins TRBV16 and TRBJ2-2; tentative D call: TRBD1 (6 bases). V was pared by 2 bases and J by 2 bases, with 9 bases between. Germline CDR1 is KGHSY and CDR2 is FQNENV. The length of the CDR3 is 15 residues. The CDR3 protein is CASSQNRANTGELFF. DNA for the CDR3: TGTGCCAGCAGCCAAAACAGGGCTAACACCGGGGAGCTGTTTTTT.

This clone turned up a few times. J is TRBJ1-2 and V is TRBV23-1; D ambiguous. TRBV23-1 is reported as an ORF; its role is uncertain. The CDR3 contains 14 residues. V was cut by 0 bases and J by 7 bases, with 12 bases left in between. The CDR3 sequence is CASSQSCELSGYTF. As DNA, the CDR3 is TGCGCCAGCAGTCAATCCTGCGAGTTGAGTGGCTACACCTTC.

The rearrangement links TRBV7-9 to TRBJ2-1; D gene uncertain. Germline values: CDR1 SEHNR, CDR2 FQNEAQ (reference sequence). CDR3 length: 11 amino acids. V was shortened by 5 bases and J by 7 bases, with 6 bases between the two germline ends. This chain's CDR3 is CASSPQNEQFF. Here the CDR3 DNA reads TGTGCCAGCAGCCCTCAGAATGAGCAGTTCTTC.

The CDR3 DNA reads TGTGCCAGTAGTATAGGAGGGAGACAGGCTAGCACAGATACGCAGTATTTT. It yields the protein CASSIGGRQASTDTQYF. The genes are TRBV19 and TRBJ2-3; D might be TRBD1 (6 bases). The CDR3 has 17 amino acids. Germline V gene lookup returns CDR1 LNHDA and CDR2 SQIVND (reference sequence). V lost 1 base and J 0 bases, leaving 14 bases between the germline ends.

Only a few counts were recorded for this clone. The J gene is TRBJ2-7, the V gene TRBV6-5, with 10 bases fitting TRBD2. J was trimmed by 2 bases and V by 6 bases; bases with no gene match: 7. This CDR3 has 15 amino acids. The germline V gene has CDR1 MNHEY and CDR2 SVGAGI. The CDR3 coding sequence is TGTGCCAGCAGCCTGGGACTAGCGATGACCTACGAGCAGTACTTC. Amino acids: CASSLGLAMTYEQYF.

The chain recombines TRBV10-3 with TRBJ1-6, with D uncertain. The ends were cut back, 2 bases at V and 9 bases at J, with 11 bases in the middle. The CDR3 loop spans 14 amino acids. CDR1 ENHRY and CDR2 SYGVKD come from the germline V gene. The DNA of the CDR3 is TGTGCCATCAGTGAGGGCCCCCTTACTTCACCCCTCCACTTT. Protein sequence: CAISEGPLTSPLHF.

This clone was found a few times. This chain uses TRBV11-2 with TRBJ2-7, with D unclear. V lost 5 bases to trimming and J lost 1 base, with 9 bases between them. Per germline, CDR1 SGHAT and CDR2 FQNNGV. This CDR3 spans 13 amino acids. The DNA for the CDR3 is TGTGCCAGCAGCCCCATAGCTTCCTACGAGCAGTACTTC. Translated, it gives CASSPIASYEQYF.

The chain recombines TRBV5-4 with TRBJ2-2; 12 bases align to TRBD2. The CDR3 extends over 17 amino acids. V lost 0 bases and J lost 6; bases outside the gene matches: 6. Germline V gene sequence: CDR1 SGHNT, CDR2 YYREEE (reference sequence). In DNA form, the CDR3 reads TGTGCCAGCAGCTTGGGGACTAGCGGGAAAAAAGCCGGGGAGCTGTTTTTT. Residues: CASSLGTSGKKAGELFF.

The chain links TRBV5-1 to TRBJ2-3; 13 nucleotides align to TRBD2. There are 15 residues in the CDR3. J was trimmed by 5 bases and V by 4 bases; bases with no gene match: 4. Germline loops: CDR1 SGHRS, CDR2 YFSETQ. The CDR3 reads CASSARTSGGDTQYF. The CDR3 nucleotides are TGCGCCAGCAGCGCTCGGACTAGCGGGGGAGATACGCAGTATTTT.

This clone is a singleton in its sample. The chain links TRBV6-1 to TRBJ1-3; D is uncertain. This CDR3 comprises 15 residues. V was cut by 0 bases and J by 4 bases, with 10 bases left in between. CDR1 and CDR2 from the germline V gene are MNHNS and SASEGT. CDR3 DNA sequence: TGTGCCAGCAGTGAAGCCTTATCGAGGGGAAACACCATATATTTT. It encodes CASSEALSRGNTIYF.

V usage is TRBV5-1 and J usage is TRBJ2-7; weak D call: TRBD2 (5 bases). The CDR3 totals 14 residues. Germline V gives CDR1 SGHRS, CDR2 YFSETQ. Trimming removed 4 bases from V and 2 bases from J, with 13 bases in between. Here the CDR3 DNA reads TGCGCCAGCAGCCGATCAACGGGGACCTACGAGCAGTACTTC. Translating it yields CASSRSTGTYEQYF.

V gene TRBV11-3 combines with J gene TRBJ2-3; TRBD1 agrees at 10 bases. CDR3 length: 15 amino acids. V shed 1 base and J 5 bases; nucleotides not matched to a gene: 3. Germline lookup yields CDR1 SGHNT and CDR2 YENEEA. The CDR3 nucleotides read TGTGCCAGCAGCTTAGGACAGGGGGCGGAAGATACGCAGTATTTT. This translates into CASSLGQGAEDTQYF.

V and J are TRBV5-1 and TRBJ2-5, with 10 bases identical to TRBD2. The CDR3 is made up of 16 amino acids. Germline V lookup: CDR1 SGHRS, CDR2 YFSETQ. With V trimmed by 6 bases and J by 2 bases, 10 bases remained unmatched. The CDR3, as DNA: TGCGCCAGCACTTTAGCGGGGGGCCTCCCACAAGAGACCCAGTACTTC. Translation: CASTLAGGLPQETQYF.

The V and J genes are TRBV2 and TRBJ1-2; D ambiguous. V lost 0 bases and J 6 bases, leaving 11 bases between the germline ends. There are 14 residues in the CDR3. CDR1 and CDR2 from the germline V gene are SNHLY and FYNNEI. In nucleotides, the CDR3 is TGTGCCAGCAGTGAAGCTCTCGGGGTACATGGCTACACCTTC. It is translated as CASSEALGVHGYTF.

This clone was seen more than once but under ten times. The genes are TRBV15 and TRBJ1-2; TRBD1 matches 9 bases. The CDR3 is 15 residues long. Germline trimming cut 2 bases from V and 4 bases from J; bases unmatched to any gene: 5. Germline loops: CDR1 LNHNV, CDR2 YYDKDF (reference sequence). The CDR3: CATSRTQGAAYGYTF. The CDR3, as DNA: TGTGCCACCAGCAGAACACAGGGGGCAGCCTATGGCTACACCTTC.

This rearrangement joins TRBV19 to TRBJ1-2; D not certain. V lost 6 bases to trimming and J lost 4 bases, with 15 bases between them. CDR1 and CDR2 from the germline V gene are LNHDA and SQIVND (reference sequence). The CDR3 covers 14 residues. The CDR3: CASSPPGEGYGYTF. CDR3 in DNA: TGTGCCAGTAGCCCTCCGGGCGAGGGCTATGGCTACACCTTC.